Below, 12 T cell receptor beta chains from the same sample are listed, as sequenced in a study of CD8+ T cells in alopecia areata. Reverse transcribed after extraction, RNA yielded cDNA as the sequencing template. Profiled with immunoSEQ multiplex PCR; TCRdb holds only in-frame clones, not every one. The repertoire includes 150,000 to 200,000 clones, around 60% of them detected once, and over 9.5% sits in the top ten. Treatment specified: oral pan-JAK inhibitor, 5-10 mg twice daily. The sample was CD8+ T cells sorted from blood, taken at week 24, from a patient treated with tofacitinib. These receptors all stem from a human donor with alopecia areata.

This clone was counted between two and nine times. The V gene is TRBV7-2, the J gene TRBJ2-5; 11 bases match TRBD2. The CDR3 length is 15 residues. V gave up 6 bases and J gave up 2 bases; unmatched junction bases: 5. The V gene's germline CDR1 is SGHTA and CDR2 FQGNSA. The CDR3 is CASSPGLAEQETQYF. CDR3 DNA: TGTGCCAGCAGTCCGGGACTAGCGGAACAAGAGACCCAGTACTTC.

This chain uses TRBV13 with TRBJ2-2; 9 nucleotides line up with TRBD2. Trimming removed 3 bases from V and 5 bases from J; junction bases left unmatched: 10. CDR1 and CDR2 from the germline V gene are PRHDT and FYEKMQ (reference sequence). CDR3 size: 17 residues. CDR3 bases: TGTGCCAGCAGCTTTCCTAGCGGGGCCCCGGGGACCGGGGAGCTGTTTTTT. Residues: CASSFPSGAPGTGELFF.

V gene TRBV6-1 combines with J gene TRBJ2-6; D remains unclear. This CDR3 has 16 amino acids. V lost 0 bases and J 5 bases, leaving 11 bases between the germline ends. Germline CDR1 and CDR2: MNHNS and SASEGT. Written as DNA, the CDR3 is TGTGCCAGCAGTGAAGCGATAGGTCCGCGGGCCAACGTCCTGACTTTC. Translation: CASSEAIGPRANVLTF.

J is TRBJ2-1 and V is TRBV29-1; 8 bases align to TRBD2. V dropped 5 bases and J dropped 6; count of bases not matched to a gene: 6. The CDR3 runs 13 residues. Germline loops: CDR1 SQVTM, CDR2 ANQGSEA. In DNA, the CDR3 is TGCAGCGTTTACGGGGGGGTCGGCAATGAGCAGTTCTTC. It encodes CSVYGGVGNEQFF.

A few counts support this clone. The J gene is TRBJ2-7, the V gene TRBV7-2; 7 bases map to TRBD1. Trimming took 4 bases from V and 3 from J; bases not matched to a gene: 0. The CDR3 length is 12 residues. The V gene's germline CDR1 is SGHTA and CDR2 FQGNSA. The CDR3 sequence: CASSWTGYEQYF. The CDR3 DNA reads TGTGCCAGCAGCTGGACAGGCTACGAGCAGTACTTC.

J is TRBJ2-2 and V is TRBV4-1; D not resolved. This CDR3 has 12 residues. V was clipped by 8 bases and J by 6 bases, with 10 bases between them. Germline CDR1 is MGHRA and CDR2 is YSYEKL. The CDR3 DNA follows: TGCGCCAGCCGCGGTTATTCCGGGGAGCTGTTTTTT. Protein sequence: CASRGYSGELFF.

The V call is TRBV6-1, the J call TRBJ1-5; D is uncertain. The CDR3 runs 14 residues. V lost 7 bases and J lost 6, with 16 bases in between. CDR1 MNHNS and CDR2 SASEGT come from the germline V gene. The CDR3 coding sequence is TGTGCCAGCACTCCAGGAGGGATGGGTCAGCCCCAGCATTTT. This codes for CASTPGGMGQPQHF.

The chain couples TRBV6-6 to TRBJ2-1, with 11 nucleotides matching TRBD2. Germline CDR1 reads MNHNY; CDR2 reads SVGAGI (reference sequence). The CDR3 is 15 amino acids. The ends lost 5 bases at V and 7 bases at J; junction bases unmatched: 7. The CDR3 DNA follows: TGTGCCAGCAGTCCAACTAGCGGGGGTCTAAATGAGCAGTTCTTC. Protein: CASSPTSGGLNEQFF.

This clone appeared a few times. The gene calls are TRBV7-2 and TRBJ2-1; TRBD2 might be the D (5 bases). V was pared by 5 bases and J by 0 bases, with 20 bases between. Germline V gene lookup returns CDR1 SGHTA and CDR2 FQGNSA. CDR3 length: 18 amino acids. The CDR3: CASSTPLNGVSSYNEQFF. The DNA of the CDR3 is TGTGCCAGCAGCACACCCCTTAACGGGGTGAGCTCCTACAATGAGCAGTTCTTC.

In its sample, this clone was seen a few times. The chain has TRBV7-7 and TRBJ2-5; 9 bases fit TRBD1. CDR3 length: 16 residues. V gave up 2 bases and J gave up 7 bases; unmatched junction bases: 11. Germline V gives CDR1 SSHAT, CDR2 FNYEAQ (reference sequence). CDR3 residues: CASSLPGQGTFGTQYF. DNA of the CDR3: TGTGCCAGCAGCTTACCGGGACAGGGTACCTTCGGGACCCAGTACTTC.

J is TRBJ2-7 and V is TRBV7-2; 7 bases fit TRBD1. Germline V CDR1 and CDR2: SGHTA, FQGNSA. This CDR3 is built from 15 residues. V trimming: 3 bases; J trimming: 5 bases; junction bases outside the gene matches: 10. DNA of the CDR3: TGTGCCAGCAGCTTGAGGCCAGTGAGGGGGCACGAGCAGTACTTC. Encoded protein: CASSLRPVRGHEQYF.

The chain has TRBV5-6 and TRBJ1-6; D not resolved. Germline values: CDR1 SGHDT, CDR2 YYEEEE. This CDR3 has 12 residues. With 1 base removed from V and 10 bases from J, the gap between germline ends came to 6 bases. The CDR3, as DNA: TGTGCCAGCAGCTTGTCTGCCTCACCCCTCCACTTT. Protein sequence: CASSLSASPLHF.